This T cell receptor beta chain originates from a study of PD-1 blockade in mismatch repair-deficient tumors. With 0 bases removed from V and 1 base from J, the gap between germline ends came to 8 bases. The CDR3 extends over 16 amino acids. Germline lookup yields CDR1 SGHRS and CDR2 YFSETQ. Note on this clone: Its target is unknown.

The repertoire was sequenced with immunoSEQ multiplex PCR; TCRdb's copy has only in-frame clones and lacks some. The sample has 20,000 to 25,000 clones, almost 85% seen once. Study-level results: After pembrolizumab, tumor-resident clones rose rapidly, then generally contracted before radiologic responses.

The source was peripheral blood, collected 2 weeks after starting pembrolizumab. The gene calls are TRBV5-1 and TRBJ2-6; the D gene is possibly TRBD2 (6 bases). This clonotype was sampled from an adult with mismatch repair-deficient cancer. The DNA for the CDR3 is TGCGCCAGCAGCTTGGTGCGGGATTCTGGGGCCAACGTCCTGACTTTC. Protein sequence: CASSLVRDSGANVLTF.